Listed below are T cell receptor beta chains from one sample, sequenced in a study of vaccination effects on CD4 cells after COVID-19. Assay used: immunoSEQ multiplex PCR; TCRdb lists only in-frame clones, some missing. The sample yields under 50,000 clones, 67% seen once. No antigen has been assigned to these receptors. This sample comprised CD4+ T cells from PBMCs cultured without peptide, obtained before COVID-19 vaccination. The origin of the receptors is a human donor who received a COVID-19 vaccine. Both conserved end residues are part of each CDR3. Each record gives: V gene, J gene, clone size, D gene, CDR3 DNA, CDR3 protein. D genes are given only for firm matches. Rows give clone size only sometimes, using once, few, many, or a class for an expanded clone.

v_gene: TRBV7-3
j_gene: TRBJ2-7
abundance: few
d_gene: -
CDR3nt: TGTGCCAGCAGCTTAGCCCCTAGACCCTCCATTACGGAGCAGTACTTC
CDR3aa: CASSLAPRPSITEQYF

v_gene: TRBV6-6
j_gene: TRBJ2-7
abundance: few
d_gene: -
CDR3nt: TGTGCCAGCAGCTCCTCTCCCCGGGGCTCCTACGAGCAGTACTTC
CDR3aa: CASSSSPRGSYEQYF

v_gene: TRBV2
j_gene: TRBJ2-7
abundance: -
d_gene: -
CDR3nt: TGTGCCAGCAGGACCAAGTACGAGCAGTACTTC
CDR3aa: CASRTKYEQYF

v_gene: TRBV7-8
j_gene: TRBJ2-1
abundance: -
d_gene: TRBD2
CDR3nt: TGTGCCAGCAGCTTTTACACTAGCGGGCGATACAATGAGCAGTTCTTC
CDR3aa: CASSFYTSGRYNEQFF

v_gene: TRBV6-2/TRBV6-3
j_gene: TRBJ2-7
abundance: -
d_gene: -
CDR3nt: TGTGCCAGCAGTTACGGAACGAGGGGCTCCTACGAGCAGTACTTC
CDR3aa: CASSYGTRGSYEQYF

v_gene: TRBV29-1
j_gene: TRBJ2-1
abundance: -
d_gene: TRBD2
CDR3nt: TGCAGCGCCTCGGGACTAGCGGGCGTCAATGAGCAGTTCTTC
CDR3aa: CSASGLAGVNEQFF

v_gene: TRBV25-1
j_gene: TRBJ1-2
abundance: few
d_gene: -
CDR3nt: TGTGCCAGCAGTGACCAAGTAGACCTATACAGCTATGGCTACACCTTC
CDR3aa: CASSDQVDLYSYGYTF

v_gene: TRBV5-5
j_gene: TRBJ1-4
abundance: once
d_gene: -
CDR3nt: TGTGCCAGCAGCTTGACTGAAGAAAAACTGTTTTTT
CDR3aa: CASSLTEEKLFF

v_gene: TRBV27
j_gene: TRBJ1-2
abundance: -
d_gene: -
CDR3nt: TGTGCCAGCAGAGCTTTGACAGGTGGTGGCTACACCTTC
CDR3aa: CASRALTGGGYTF

v_gene: TRBV27
j_gene: TRBJ2-7
abundance: -
d_gene: -
CDR3nt: TGTGCCAGCAGTCGGGCTGGGGCCTACTACGAGCAGTACTTC
CDR3aa: CASSRAGAYYEQYF

v_gene: TRBV7-2
j_gene: TRBJ2-3
abundance: -
d_gene: -
CDR3nt: TGTGCCAGCAGCTCGGGATTTGGCACAGATACGCAGTATTTT
CDR3aa: CASSSGFGTDTQYF

v_gene: TRBV27
j_gene: TRBJ2-2
abundance: -
d_gene: -
CDR3nt: TGTGCCAGCAGACGCATTGGGGCAGGGGAGCTGTTTTTT
CDR3aa: CASRRIGAGELFF

v_gene: TRBV5-1
j_gene: TRBJ2-6
abundance: -
d_gene: -
CDR3nt: TGCGCCAGCAGCAAGGACCAGACCACTGGGGCCAACGTCCTGACTTTC
CDR3aa: CASSKDQTTGANVLTF

v_gene: TRBV5-1
j_gene: TRBJ1-3
abundance: once
d_gene: -
CDR3nt: TGCGCCAGCAGCTTATCCTCTGGAAACACCATATATTTT
CDR3aa: CASSLSSGNTIYF

v_gene: TRBV6-2/TRBV6-3
j_gene: TRBJ2-2
abundance: -
d_gene: -
CDR3nt: TGTGCCAGCAGCTCCAGTCGCGGGCGGACCGGGGAGCTGTTTTTT
CDR3aa: CASSSSRGRTGELFF

v_gene: TRBV7-9
j_gene: TRBJ2-7
abundance: few
d_gene: -
CDR3nt: TGTGCCACCGCGGGTAGGGGGGACTACGAGCAGTACTTC
CDR3aa: CATAGRGDYEQYF

v_gene: TRBV27
j_gene: TRBJ2-1
abundance: -
d_gene: TRBD2
CDR3nt: TGTGCCAGCAGCCGACTAGCGAGACCCGCCTACAATGAGCAGTTCTTC
CDR3aa: CASSRLARPAYNEQFF

v_gene: TRBV14
j_gene: TRBJ2-3
abundance: few
d_gene: -
CDR3nt: TGTGCCAGCAGCCAATTGGGGGTTGGGGCAGATACGCAGTATTTT
CDR3aa: CASSQLGVGADTQYF

v_gene: TRBV5-5
j_gene: TRBJ2-6
abundance: -
d_gene: TRBD2
CDR3nt: TGTGCCAGCAGGTTAGCGGGGACCTCTGGGGCCAACGTCCTGACTTTC
CDR3aa: CASRLAGTSGANVLTF

v_gene: TRBV5-1
j_gene: TRBJ2-1
abundance: -
d_gene: TRBD2
CDR3nt: TGCGCCAGCAGCCCCGGGGGGGCCTACAATGAGCAGTTCTTC
CDR3aa: CASSPGGAYNEQFF

v_gene: TRBV4-3
j_gene: TRBJ2-7
abundance: -
d_gene: TRBD1
CDR3nt: TGCGCCAGCAGCCAAGAGGGGACAGGGGGATCCGAGCAGTACTTC
CDR3aa: CASSQEGTGGSEQYF

v_gene: TRBV5-1
j_gene: TRBJ1-2
abundance: few
d_gene: -
CDR3nt: TGCGCCAGCAGCTTGGGGTCCATAGGGAGTGACTATGGCTACACCTTC
CDR3aa: CASSLGSIGSDYGYTF

v_gene: TRBV24-1
j_gene: TRBJ2-3
abundance: -
d_gene: -
CDR3nt: TGTGCCACCAGTGTGGCGGGAGATACGCAGTATTTT
CDR3aa: CATSVAGDTQYF

v_gene: TRBV3-1/TRBV3-2
j_gene: TRBJ2-3
abundance: -
d_gene: TRBD2
CDR3nt: TGTGCCAGCAGCCAAGATTTAGCGGGGAGCGATACGCAGTATTTT
CDR3aa: CASSQDLAGSDTQYF

v_gene: TRBV15
j_gene: TRBJ2-2
abundance: -
d_gene: TRBD2
CDR3nt: TGTGCCACCAGCGGCCCTTCGGGACTAGCCGAACTGCGCACCGGGGAGCTGTTTTTT
CDR3aa: CATSGPSGLAELRTGELFF

v_gene: TRBV4-2
j_gene: TRBJ1-5
abundance: -
d_gene: TRBD1
CDR3nt: TGTGCCAGCAGCCAACGACAGGGGGCGGGACAGCCCCAGCATTTT
CDR3aa: CASSQRQGAGQPQHF

v_gene: TRBV5-1
j_gene: TRBJ1-1
abundance: -
d_gene: -
CDR3nt: TGCGCCAGCAGCTTCGCCGCTGACAACTTCGAAGCTTTCTTT
CDR3aa: CASSFAADNFEAFF

v_gene: TRBV30
j_gene: TRBJ1-1
abundance: -
d_gene: TRBD1
CDR3nt: TGTGCCTGGATACAGGGGGGTCAAATGAACACTGAAGCTTTCTTT
CDR3aa: CAWIQGGQMNTEAFF

v_gene: TRBV7-2
j_gene: TRBJ2-7
abundance: -
d_gene: TRBD2
CDR3nt: TGTGCCAGCAGCCGGGACTACGCCTACGAGCAGTACTTC
CDR3aa: CASSRDYAYEQYF

v_gene: TRBV5-1
j_gene: TRBJ2-5
abundance: -
d_gene: -
CDR3nt: TGCGCCAGCAGCGACGTGATCGGGCCAGAGACCCAGTACTTC
CDR3aa: CASSDVIGPETQYF

v_gene: TRBV6-5
j_gene: TRBJ1-1
abundance: once
d_gene: -
CDR3nt: TGTGCCAGCAGTTACTCCGGCACCTCTGAAGCTTTCTTT
CDR3aa: CASSYSGTSEAFF

v_gene: TRBV24-1
j_gene: TRBJ2-6
abundance: -
d_gene: TRBD2
CDR3nt: TGTGCCACCAGTCGAGGGGTAGCGGGACGGGGGGCCAACGTCCTGACTTTC
CDR3aa: CATSRGVAGRGANVLTF

v_gene: TRBV4-2
j_gene: TRBJ2-1
abundance: -
d_gene: TRBD2
CDR3nt: TGTGCCAGCAGCCGCAGAGGCGTCGGGACTAGCGGGGCGGATGAGCAGTTCTTC
CDR3aa: CASSRRGVGTSGADEQFF

v_gene: TRBV5-5
j_gene: TRBJ1-5
abundance: -
d_gene: -
CDR3nt: TGTGCCAGCAGCCGAAAGGGATGGGAAGATCAGCCCCAGCATTTT
CDR3aa: CASSRKGWEDQPQHF

v_gene: TRBV7-2
j_gene: TRBJ2-3
abundance: once
d_gene: -
CDR3nt: TGTGCCAGCAGCCCTTCGATACCCGATACGCAGTATTTT
CDR3aa: CASSPSIPDTQYF

v_gene: TRBV28
j_gene: TRBJ1-2
abundance: -
d_gene: TRBD1
CDR3nt: TGTGCCAGCAGATCCCTGGGACAGGGGACTGGCTACACCTTC
CDR3aa: CASRSLGQGTGYTF

v_gene: TRBV2
j_gene: TRBJ1-6
abundance: -
d_gene: TRBD1
CDR3nt: TGTGCCAGCACTTTTACCGGGACAGGGGCAACTCAACGATCACCCCTCCACTTT
CDR3aa: CASTFTGTGATQRSPLHF

v_gene: TRBV4-2
j_gene: TRBJ1-2
abundance: -
d_gene: TRBD1
CDR3nt: TGTGCCAGCAGCCCAGAATTGGACAGGGGGGCTGGGAGAAAGCCTTATGGCTACACCTTC
CDR3aa: CASSPELDRGAGRKPYGYTF

v_gene: TRBV29-1
j_gene: TRBJ2-1
abundance: -
d_gene: TRBD2
CDR3nt: TGCAGCGTCCGGACTAGCTCCTACAATGAGCAGTTCTTC
CDR3aa: CSVRTSSYNEQFF

v_gene: TRBV5-1
j_gene: TRBJ1-1
abundance: -
d_gene: -
CDR3nt: TGCGCCAGCAGCTCACGGTTAGGCACTGAAGCTTTCTTT
CDR3aa: CASSSRLGTEAFF

v_gene: TRBV9
j_gene: TRBJ2-2
abundance: -
d_gene: -
CDR3nt: TGTGCCAGCAGCGCCTACCGCTCTACAGGGTCCGGGGAGCTGTTTTTT
CDR3aa: CASSAYRSTGSGELFF